This TCR beta chain was sequenced in a study of blood T cell repertoires in COVID-19. At the level of the study: The study drew acute and convalescent COVID-19 samples from the United States, Italy and Spain.

Seattle researchers signed up patients amid active infection and tracked them longitudinally. Authors' data handling: Using reference gene primer amplification, nucleated cell counts were estimated. Sequencing was performed with immunoSEQ multiplex PCR; in TCRdb, only in-frame clones are kept and a portion is missing. V and J calls and clone size follow that table, whereas D and trimming were derived from the DNA. This sample carries hundreds of thousands of clones, around 81% of them seen once, and the ten largest clones take 6.5% to 8.5%. CDR1 and CDR2 (germline): KGHSH, LQKENI. The CDR3 covers 17 residues. V was pared by 3 bases and J by 0 bases, with 5 bases of the junction left unmatched.

This receptor was taken from a woman older than 75 with COVID-19, enrolled during active disease. The chain is built from TRBV18 and TRBJ1-2; 12 nucleotides agree with TRBD1. Sequenced sample: peripheral blood. CDR3 in DNA: TGTGCCAGCTCACCGGGACAGGGGGCCCTTACTAACTATGGCTACACCTTC. Translation gives CASSPGQGALTNYGYTF. The whole variable domain, filled in from reference TRBV18 and TRBJ1-2, reads NAGVMQNPRHLVRRRGQEARLRCSPMKGHSHVYWYRQLPEEGLKFMVYLQKENIIDESGMPKERFSAEFPKEGPSILRIQQVVRGDSAAYFCASSPGQGALTNYGYTFGSGTRLTVV.